This TCR beta chain is drawn from a study of blood T cell repertoires in COVID-19. Across the study: Samples came from the United States, Italy and Spain, spanning acute and convalescent COVID-19.

Clinical history as reported by participants underpinned cohort assignment. Germline trimming cut 5 bases from V and 5 bases from J; bases unmatched to any gene: 10. Germline loops: CDR1 MNHEY, CDR2 SVGEGT. The CDR3 loop spans 16 amino acids. Authors' processing steps: Amplification of reference gene primers provided the estimated nucleated cell counts. Clones were sequenced by immunoSEQ multiplex PCR, and TCRdb holds only the in-frame ones, with some missing. V, J and clone size reflect that table, while D and trimming were determined from the DNA. The data hold roughly 350,000 clones, with more than 90% observed a single time.

This sequence was found in a woman under 40 who had recovered from COVID-19. This sequence joins TRBV6-2 or TRBV6-3 and TRBJ2-1; TRBD1 agrees at 9 bases. The material sequenced was PBMCs or T cells enriched from blood (not recorded which). CDR3 nucleotide sequence: TGTGCCAGCAGTACTATGGACAGGGGTTGGGACAATGAGCAGTTCTTC. It specifies CASSTMDRGWDNEQFF.